This TCR beta chain was recorded in a study of CD8+ T cells in alopecia areata. Study context: Treated patients swallowed 5 to 10 mg of oral tofacitinib twice daily.

On this clone itself: Its antigen is undetermined.

Study outcomes and limitations: Sharing of TCR sequences between patients (possibly for HLA-related reasons) was less clear than in mice.

Treatment reported: oral pan-JAK inhibitor, 5-10 mg twice daily. Alopecia areata patients provided lesional scalp punch biopsies and peripheral blood, both collected for the study. In each case, RNA was isolated and then reverse transcribed into cDNA as the sequencing template. Repertoires were generated with immunoSEQ multiplex PCR, while TCRdb's copy carries only in-frame clones and drops some. The sample records about 190,000 clones, roughly three fifths being singletons. This receptor was taken from a human donor with alopecia areata. The sequencing here drew on CD4+ T cells sorted from blood, taken at week 4, from a patient treated with tofacitinib.

The CDR3, as DNA: TGTGCCAGCAGCCAAGATTGGGGTGACGGGGCCAACGTCCTGACTTTC. Protein: CASSQDWGDGANVLTF. This chain connects TRBV14 to TRBJ2-6, with D unclear. Trimming removed 0 bases from V and 4 bases from J, with 10 bases in between. The germline V gene has CDR1 SGHDN and CDR2 FVKESK. CDR3 length equals 16 residues.